A single sample gave rise to the 13 T cell receptor beta chains below, sequenced in a study of monozygotic twins with inflammatory bowel disease. TCRdb re-called the 5' RACE reads and catalogs CDR3 proteins one per entry, DNA excluded. This sample contains about 160,000 distinct CDR3 sequences. Sequencing was done on a sample of blood. All receptors come from a human donor with ulcerative colitis or Crohn's disease, or a healthy co-twin of an affected twin (not recorded which).

The gene calls are TRBV7-2 and TRBJ2-3; the D call of TRBD1 rests on TCRdb alone, since no DNA is present to check it. The length of the CDR3 is 16 residues. From germline, CDR1 is SGHTA and CDR2 FQGNSA. CDR3 protein: CASSINRDGYTDTQYF.

The gene calls are TRBV13 and TRBJ2-5; the D call from TCRdb, TRBD2, cannot be confirmed without DNA. The CDR3 runs to 15 residues. The germline V gene has CDR1 PRHDT and CDR2 FYEKMQ (reference sequence). CDR3 in amino acids: CASSLEGLAGETQYF.

The chain combines TRBV7-3 with TRBJ1-1. This CDR3 has 13 residues. In germline, CDR1 is SGHTA, CDR2 FQGTGA. CDR3 sequence reads: CASSDAANTEAFF.

The gene calls are TRBV18 and TRBJ2-7; with no DNA, the TCRdb D assignment of TRBD1 cannot be verified. The CDR3 loop spans 14 amino acids. Germline values: CDR1 KGHSH, CDR2 LQKENI. This CDR3 is CASSPGTPSYEQYF.

The chain is built from TRBV10-3 and TRBJ1-1. Germline V CDR1 and CDR2: ENHRY, SYGVKD. This CDR3 has 11 amino acids. The CDR3 is CAISEAREAFF.

The gene calls are TRBV4-2 and TRBJ1-1. Germline CDR1 and CDR2: LGHNA and YNFKEQ. The CDR3 extends over 16 amino acids. The CDR3 loop reads CASSQEEQLMNTEAFF.

CDR3: CASSFVQWDNYGYTF. The rearrangement links TRBV7-9 to TRBJ1-2; TCRdb picks TRBD1, but there is no DNA to check that call. Germline assignment: CDR1 SEHNR and CDR2 FQNEAQ (reference sequence). The CDR3 spans 15 residues.

The CDR3 region is CASSYSKSGEGTGELFF. The V gene is TRBV6-2 or TRBV6-3, the J gene TRBJ2-2; TCRdb indicates TRBD2, and absent DNA this call remains unverified. Germline CDR1 and CDR2: MNHEY and SVGEGT. The CDR3 has 17 amino acids.

V is TRBV7-8 and J is TRBJ2-1. The length of the CDR3 is 15 residues. Germline-derived CDR1 and CDR2 are SGHVS and FQNEAQ. The CDR3: CASSLETSTYNEQFF.

The rearrangement joins TRBV10-3 to TRBJ2-1; TCRdb outputs TRBD2, but without DNA this stays unchecked. Germline values: CDR1 ENHRY, CDR2 SYGVKD. The CDR3 is made up of 13 amino acids. CDR3 residues: CAISDQGRDEQFF.

The CDR3 spells CASSLKTPGLAGPISYNEQFF. This chain uses TRBV6-2 or TRBV6-3 with TRBJ2-1; TCRdb's D gene call, TRBD2, goes unchecked for lack of DNA. Germline loops: CDR1 MNHEY, CDR2 SVGEGT. The CDR3 sequence is 21 residues long.

The chain has TRBV20-1 and TRBJ2-7; TCRdb selects TRBD1, and the lack of DNA leaves this call unchecked. Looked up from germline, CDR1 is DFQATT and CDR2 is SNEGSKA (reference sequence). The CDR3 has 16 amino acids. The chain's CDR3 is CSARMAAGGVYYEQYF.

This chain connects TRBV5-1 to TRBJ2-7; TCRdb's assignment of TRBD1 cannot be checked, as there is no DNA. The CDR3 sequence is 16 residues long. The germline CDR1 and CDR2 sequences are SGHRS and YFSETQ. CDR3 residues: CASTPGGTAIRSEQYF.